This T cell receptor beta chain appears in the sequencing data of a study of post-analysis software for immune sequencing data. Looking at the study overall: Progressive-relapsing, secondary progressive and relapsing-remitting multiple sclerosis were among the disease courses included. Broader study findings: The study found significantly lower normalized Chao1 diversity in multiple sclerosis patients than in controls. Strong co-clustering by F measure linked samples that shared a preparation batch.

The TCR beta cDNA libraries carried unique molecular identifiers. TCRdb reprocessed the PCR reads with MiXCR, giving one entry per CDR3 protein. The sample carries hundreds of thousands of distinct CDR3 sequences, 30% recorded once. Comment on this clonotype: Its specificity is not known.

The sequenced material came from blood. The sequence was obtained from a girl aged 5-17 years with multiple sclerosis.

The DNA for the CDR3 is TGTGCCTCACTGGGACTAGCGGGAGGTGATGAGCAGTTCTTC. It encodes CASLGLAGGDEQFF. The genes are TRBV10-3 and TRBJ2-1; 15 nucleotides match TRBD2. V trimming: 11 bases; J trimming: 8 bases; junction bases outside the gene matches: 7. In germline, CDR1 is ENHRY, CDR2 SYGVKD. The CDR3 sequence is 14 residues long.